The entry below describes one T cell receptor (beta chain). Its antigen is not known. PCR primers comprised 60 Vbeta and 13 Jbeta primers. Produced via immunoSEQ multiplex PCR; TCRdb's table is partial and in-frame only. The sample consists of 75,000 to 100,000 clones, about four fifths of them appearing once. This record belongs to a study of cytomegalovirus exposure and HLA in healthy donors. Turning to the study itself: Previous work identified roughly 120 million unique TCR beta sequences from about 200 million T cells. Overall study results and limits: Researchers catalogued approximately 160 TCR beta chains as cytomegalovirus-associated. It was confirmed in vitro that three of the CMV-associated chains were specific for CMV antigens. In a later analysis, an Asian-associated ancestry cluster reportedly showed fewer N-insertions than the 666-donor mean.

Germline assignment: CDR1 MNHEY and CDR2 SVGAGI. This CDR3 region has 14 residues. Trimming cost V 2 bases and J 1 base, with 8 bases left between them. This receptor was identified in a man in his forties or fifties in good health and CMV-seropositive. The chain links TRBV6-5 to TRBJ1-1; D is unclear. Source material: PBMCs. The chain's CDR3 is CASSYRRGNTEAFF. The CDR3 coding sequence is TGTGCCAGCAGTTACAGGCGCGGGAACACTGAAGCTTTCTTT.